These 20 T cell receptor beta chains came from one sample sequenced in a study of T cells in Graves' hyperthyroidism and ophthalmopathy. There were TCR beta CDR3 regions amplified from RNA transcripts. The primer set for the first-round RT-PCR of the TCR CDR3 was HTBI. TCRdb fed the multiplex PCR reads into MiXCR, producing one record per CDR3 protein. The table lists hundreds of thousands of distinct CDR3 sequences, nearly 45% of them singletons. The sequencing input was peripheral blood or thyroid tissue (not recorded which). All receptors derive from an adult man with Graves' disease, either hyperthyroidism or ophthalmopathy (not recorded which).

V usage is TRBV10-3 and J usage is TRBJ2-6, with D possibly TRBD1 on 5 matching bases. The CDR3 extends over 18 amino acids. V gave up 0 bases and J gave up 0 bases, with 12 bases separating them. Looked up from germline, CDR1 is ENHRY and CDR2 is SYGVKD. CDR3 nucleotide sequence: TGTGCCATCAGTGAGTCTGTAGGGGCGAACTCTGGGGCCAACGTCCTGACTTTC. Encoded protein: CAISESVGANSGANVLTF.

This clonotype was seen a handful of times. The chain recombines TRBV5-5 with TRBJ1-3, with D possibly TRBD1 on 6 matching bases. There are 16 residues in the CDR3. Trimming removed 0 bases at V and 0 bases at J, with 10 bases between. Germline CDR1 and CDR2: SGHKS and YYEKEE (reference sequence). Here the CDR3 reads CASSLVIQGSGNTIYF. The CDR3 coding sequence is TGTGCCAGCAGCTTGGTAATACAGGGCTCTGGAAACACCATATATTTT.

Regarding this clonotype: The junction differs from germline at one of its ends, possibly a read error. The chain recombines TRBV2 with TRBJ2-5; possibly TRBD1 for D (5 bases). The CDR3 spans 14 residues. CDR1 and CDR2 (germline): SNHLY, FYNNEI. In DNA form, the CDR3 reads TGTGCCAGCAGTTATCAACAGGCCCAAGAGACCCGGTACTTC. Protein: CASSYQQAQETRYF.

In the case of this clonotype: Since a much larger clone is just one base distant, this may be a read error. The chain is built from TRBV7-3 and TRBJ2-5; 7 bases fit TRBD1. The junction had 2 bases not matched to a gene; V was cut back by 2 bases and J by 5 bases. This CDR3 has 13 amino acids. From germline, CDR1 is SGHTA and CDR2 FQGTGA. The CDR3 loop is CASSLYRGETQYF. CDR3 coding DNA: TGTGCCAGCAGCTTATACAGGGGTGAGACCCAGTACTTC.

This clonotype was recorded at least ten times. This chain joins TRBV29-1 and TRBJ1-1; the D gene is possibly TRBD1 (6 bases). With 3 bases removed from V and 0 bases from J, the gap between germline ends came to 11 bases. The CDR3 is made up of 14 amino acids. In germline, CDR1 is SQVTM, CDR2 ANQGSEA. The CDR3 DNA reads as TGCAGCGTTGATCGTACAGGGTTGAACACTGAAGCTTTCTTT. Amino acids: CSVDRTGLNTEAFF.

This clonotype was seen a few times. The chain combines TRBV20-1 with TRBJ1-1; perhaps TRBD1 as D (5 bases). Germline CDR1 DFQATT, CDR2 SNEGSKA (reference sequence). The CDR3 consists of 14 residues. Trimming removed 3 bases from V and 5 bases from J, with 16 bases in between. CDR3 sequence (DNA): TGCAGTGCTAGCGGGATAACCCAGGGAACTGAAGCTTTCTTT. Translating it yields CSASGITQGTEAFF.

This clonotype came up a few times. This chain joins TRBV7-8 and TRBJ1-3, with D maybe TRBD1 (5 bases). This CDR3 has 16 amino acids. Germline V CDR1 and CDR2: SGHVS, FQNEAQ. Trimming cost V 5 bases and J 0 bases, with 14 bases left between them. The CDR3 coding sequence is TGTGCCAGCAGCCGGGGGGGGATGGTCTCTGGAAACACCATATATTTT. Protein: CASSRGGMVSGNTIYF. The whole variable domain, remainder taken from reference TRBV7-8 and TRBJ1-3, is GAGVSQSPRYKVAKRGQDVALRCDPISGHVSLFWYQQALGQGPEFLTYFQNEAQLDKSGLPSDRFFAERPEGSVSTLKIQRTQQEDSAVYLCASSRGGMVSGNTIYFGEGSWLTVV.

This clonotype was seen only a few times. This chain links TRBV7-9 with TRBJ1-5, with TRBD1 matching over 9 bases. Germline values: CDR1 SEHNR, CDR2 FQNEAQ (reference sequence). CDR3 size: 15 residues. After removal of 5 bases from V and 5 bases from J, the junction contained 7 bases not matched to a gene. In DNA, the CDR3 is TGTGCCAGCAGCCCTGGGACAGGGTGGGATCAGCCCCAGCATTTT. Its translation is CASSPGTGWDQPQHF.

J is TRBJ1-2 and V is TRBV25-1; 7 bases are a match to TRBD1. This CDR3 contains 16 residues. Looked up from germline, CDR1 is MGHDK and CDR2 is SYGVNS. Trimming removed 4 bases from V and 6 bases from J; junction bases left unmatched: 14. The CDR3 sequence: CASSAPSTGPVDGYTF. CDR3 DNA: TGTGCCAGCAGTGCTCCCTCGACAGGGCCCGTCGATGGCTACACCTTC.

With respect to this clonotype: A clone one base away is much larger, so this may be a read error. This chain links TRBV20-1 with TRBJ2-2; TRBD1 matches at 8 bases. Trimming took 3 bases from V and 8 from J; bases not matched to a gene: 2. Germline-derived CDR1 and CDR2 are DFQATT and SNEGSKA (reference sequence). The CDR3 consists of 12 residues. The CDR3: CSARDRVGELFF. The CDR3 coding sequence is TGCAGTGCTAGGGACAGGGTTGGGGAGCTGTTTTTT.

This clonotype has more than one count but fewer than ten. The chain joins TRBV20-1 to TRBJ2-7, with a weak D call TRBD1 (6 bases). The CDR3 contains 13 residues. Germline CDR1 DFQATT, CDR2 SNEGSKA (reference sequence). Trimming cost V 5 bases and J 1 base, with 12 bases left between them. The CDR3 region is CSARQDSSYEQYF. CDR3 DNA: TGCAGTGCTCGACAGGACAGTTCCTACGAGCAGTACTTC.

For the CDR3, the DNA is TGTGCCAGCAGGCAGGGGACAGTTTTTTACGGGGAGCTGTTTTTT. It is translated as CASRQGTVFYGELFF. The chain employs TRBV2 and TRBJ2-2; 7 nucleotides match TRBD1. V lost 6 bases, J lost 7 bases, and 11 bases stayed unmatched. Germline CDR1 and CDR2: SNHLY and FYNNEI. The CDR3 spans 15 residues.

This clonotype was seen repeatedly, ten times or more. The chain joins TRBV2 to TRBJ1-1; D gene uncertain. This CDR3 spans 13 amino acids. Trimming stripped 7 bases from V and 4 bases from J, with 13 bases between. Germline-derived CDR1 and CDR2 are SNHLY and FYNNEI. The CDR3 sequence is CASTREGGTEAFF. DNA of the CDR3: TGTGCCAGCACCCGGGAGGGTGGCACTGAAGCTTTCTTT. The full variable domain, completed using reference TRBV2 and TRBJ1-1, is EPEVTQTPSHQVTQMGQEVILRCVPISNHLYFYWYRQILGQKVEFLVSFYNNEISEKSEIFDDQFSVERPDGSNFTLKIRSTKLEDSAMYFCASTREGGTEAFFGQGTRLTVV.

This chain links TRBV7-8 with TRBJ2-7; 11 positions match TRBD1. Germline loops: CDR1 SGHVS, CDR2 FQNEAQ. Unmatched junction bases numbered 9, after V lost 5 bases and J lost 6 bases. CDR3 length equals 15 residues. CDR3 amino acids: CASSGGGQGVTEQYF. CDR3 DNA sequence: TGTGCCAGCAGCGGCGGGGGACAGGGGGTCACCGAGCAGTACTTC.

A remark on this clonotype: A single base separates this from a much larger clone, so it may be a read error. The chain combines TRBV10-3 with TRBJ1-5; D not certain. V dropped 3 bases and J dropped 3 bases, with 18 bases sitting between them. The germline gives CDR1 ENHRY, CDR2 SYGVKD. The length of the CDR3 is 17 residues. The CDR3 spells CAISEELGATDNQPQHF. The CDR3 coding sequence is TGTGCCATCAGTGAAGAGTTGGGTGCTACGGACAATCAGCCCCAGCATTTT.

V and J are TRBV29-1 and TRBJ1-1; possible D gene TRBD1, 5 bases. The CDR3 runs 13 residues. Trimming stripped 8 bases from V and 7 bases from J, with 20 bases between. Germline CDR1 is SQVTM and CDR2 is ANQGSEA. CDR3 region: CSLDGTSTGEAFF. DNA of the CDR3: TGCAGCTTGGACGGGACTTCAACGGGTGAAGCTTTCTTT. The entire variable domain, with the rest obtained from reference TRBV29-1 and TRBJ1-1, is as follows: SAVISQKPSRDICQRGTSLTIQCQVDSQVTMMFWYRQQPGQSLTLIATANQGSEATYESGFVIDKFPISRPNLTFSTLTVSNMSPEDSSIYLCSLDGTSTGEAFFGQGTRLTVV.

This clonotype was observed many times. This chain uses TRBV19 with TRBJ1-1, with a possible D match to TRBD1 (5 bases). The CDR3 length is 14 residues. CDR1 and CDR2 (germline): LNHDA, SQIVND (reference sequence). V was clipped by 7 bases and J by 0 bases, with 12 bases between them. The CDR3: CASTRGNMNTEAFF. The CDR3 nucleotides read TGTGCCAGTACCCGGGGGAATATGAACACTGAAGCTTTCTTT.

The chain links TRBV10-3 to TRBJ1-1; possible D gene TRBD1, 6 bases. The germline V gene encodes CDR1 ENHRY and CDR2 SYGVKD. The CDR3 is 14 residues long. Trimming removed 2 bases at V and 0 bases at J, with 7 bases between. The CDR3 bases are TGTGCCATCAGTGAGGACAGGATGAACACTGAAGCTTTCTTT. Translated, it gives CAISEDRMNTEAFF.

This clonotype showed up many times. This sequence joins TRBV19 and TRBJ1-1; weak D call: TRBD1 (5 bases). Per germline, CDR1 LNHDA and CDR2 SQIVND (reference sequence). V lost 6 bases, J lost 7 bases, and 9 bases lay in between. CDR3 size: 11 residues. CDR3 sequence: CASRLTDEAFF. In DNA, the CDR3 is TGTGCCAGTAGATTGACAGATGAAGCTTTCTTT.

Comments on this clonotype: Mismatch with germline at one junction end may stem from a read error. CDR3 nucleotides: TGTGCCAGCAGTGAACCTATCGGAGTCCCTCGGGAGACCCAGTACTTC. This sequence encodes CASSEPIGVPRETQYF. The chain links TRBV10-3 to TRBJ2-5; no clear D gene. The CDR3 consists of 16 residues. Germline V gene data show CDR1 as ENHRY and CDR2 as SYGVKD.